These T cell receptor beta chains were read from a single sample in a study of immune heterogeneity within non-small cell lung tumors. Each CDR3 protein is one row after TCRdb ran MiXCR on the multiplex PCR reads. The sample shows 3,500 to 4,500 distinct CDR3 sequences, around 30% of them seen only once. The sample taken for sequencing was lung tumor tissue. The receptors were sampled from a man in his 60s with non-small cell lung cancer. Both conserved end residues are part of each CDR3. D genes are given only for firm matches. The size field is filled for only some rows; it gives once, few, many or a size class.

D,J,V,size,CDR3,DNA
TRBD2,TRBJ2-3,TRBV6-2/TRBV6-3,NA,CASRIGTSGKTDTQYF,TGTGCCAGCAGAATCGGGACTAGCGGGAAGACAGATACGCAGTATTTT
TRBD2,TRBJ2-1,TRBV6-9,few,CASSSSGASYNEQFF,TGTGCCAGCAGTTCTAGCGGGGCATCCTACAATGAGCAGTTCTTC
NA,TRBJ2-2,TRBV18,few,CASSANTGELFF,TGTGCCAGCTCAGCCAACACCGGGGAGCTGTTTTTT
TRBD2,TRBJ2-3,TRBV28,large,CASSDHTSGRPTDLRDTQYF,TGTGCCAGTAGTGACCACACTAGCGGGAGGCCTACCGACCTCCGGGATACGCAGTATTTT
NA,TRBJ1-1,TRBV2,medium-sized,CASSENGVTEAFF,TGTGCCAGCAGTGAAAATGGGGTAACTGAAGCTTTCTTT
TRBD2,TRBJ2-7,TRBV5-1,medium-sized,CASSFGGRVEQYF,TGCGCCAGCAGCTTTGGCGGGAGGGTCGAGCAGTACTTC
NA,TRBJ2-5,TRBV6-1,few,CASSYDFMGTQYF,TGTGCCAGCAGTTACGATTTTATGGGGACCCAGTACTTC
NA,TRBJ2-1,TRBV7-9,few,CASSLVGMEQFF,TGTGCCAGCAGCTTAGTAGGAATGGAGCAGTTCTTC
NA,TRBJ2-7,TRBV27,NA,CASSHRNSYEQYF,TGTGCCAGCAGCCACCGAAACTCCTACGAGCAGTACTTC
NA,TRBJ1-5,TRBV4-2,few,CASSQVQFSGSNQPQHF,TGTGCCAGCAGCCAAGTTCAGTTCAGCGGTAGCAATCAGCCCCAGCATTTT
TRBD2,TRBJ2-1,TRBV5-1,medium-sized,CASSFSGAYNEQFF,TGCGCCAGCAGCTTTAGCGGGGCCTACAATGAGCAGTTCTTC
NA,TRBJ2-7,TRBV11-3,NA,CASSRSCPDEQYF,TGTGCCAGCAGCCGAAGCTGCCCTGACGAGCAGTACTTC
NA,TRBJ1-1,TRBV6-1,medium-sized,CASSYAGNTEAFF,TGTGCCAGCAGTTACGCCGGGAACACTGAAGCTTTCTTT
NA,TRBJ1-4,TRBV5-1,few,CASSLRQGTAEEKLFF,TGCGCCAGCAGCTTGAGACAAGGGACCGCGGAGGAAAAACTGTTTTTT
NA,TRBJ2-5,TRBV20-1,medium-sized,CSASGPGWTQYF,TGCAGTGCTAGTGGTCCCGGTTGGACCCAGTACTTC
NA,TRBJ1-2,TRBV20-1,NA,CSARPGGYGYTF,TGCAGTGCTAGGCCCGGCGGTTATGGCTACACCTTC
TRBD2,TRBJ2-1,TRBV4-1,medium-sized,CASSQDRAGGIEQFF,TGCGCCAGCAGCCAAGATAGGGCGGGAGGGATTGAGCAGTTCTTC
NA,TRBJ2-1,TRBV18,medium-sized,CASSPATYEQFF,TGTGCCAGCTCACCAGCGACGTATGAGCAGTTCTTC
NA,TRBJ1-3,TRBV11-2,medium-sized,CASSLDILGNTIYF,TGTGCCAGCAGCTTAGATATCCTTGGAAACACCATATATTTT
TRBD2,TRBJ2-5,TRBV13,NA,CASSSLAGGKTQYF,TGTGCCAGCAGTTCCCTAGCGGGGGGGAAGACCCAGTACTTC
NA,TRBJ2-3,TRBV20-1,medium-sized,CSARTGMYADTQYF,TGCAGTGCTAGAACAGGGATGTACGCAGATACGCAGTATTTT
TRBD1,TRBJ2-1,TRBV24-1,NA,CATSTGQGYNEQFF,TGTGCCACCAGTACTGGACAGGGCTACAATGAGCAGTTCTTC
NA,TRBJ2-7,TRBV11-2,NA,CASSPIDRKRGNSYEQYF,TGTGCCAGCAGCCCAATAGACAGGAAGCGGGGAAACTCCTACGAGCAGTACTTC
TRBD1,TRBJ1-2,TRBV5-1,few,CASSLRAGGGYTF,TGCGCCAGCAGCTTGAGGGCAGGGGGCGGCTACACCTTC
TRBD1,TRBJ1-2,TRBV6-1,medium-sized,CASRDRGNRLGYTF,TGTGCCAGCAGGGACAGGGGGAATAGACTAGGCTACACCTTC
NA,TRBJ2-5,TRBV6-6,NA,CASSYSESLETQYF,TGTGCCAGCAGTTACTCGGAAAGTCTGGAGACCCAGTACTTC